These T cell receptor beta chains were read from a single sample in a study of shared clonotypes between healthy human individuals. Profiled with immunoSEQ multiplex PCR; TCRdb holds only in-frame clones, not every one. The sample contains 450,000 to 500,000 clones, about 84% of which appear only once. The specimen sequenced was PBMCs. Every receptor here comes from a woman in her 40s in good health. Some clones in this sample may be carry-over from other donors' samples. The CDR3 runs from the conserved cysteine through the conserved F or W. D genes are given only for firm matches. The size of a clone is reported for some rows only, either as once, few or many, or as a class for expanded clones.

>TRBJ2-3|TRBV2|-|TRBD2
CASSDSGRAPDTQYF
TGTGCCAGCAGTGATAGCGGGAGGGCCCCAGATACGCAGTATTTT
>TRBJ2-7|TRBV7-9|-|TRBD2
CASSFSGTSGSYEQYF
TGTGCCAGCAGCTTCTCCGGGACTAGCGGGAGCTACGAGCAGTACTTC
>TRBJ1-2|TRBV19|-|-
CASSIELSGRIGGYTF
TGTGCCAGTAGTATAGAGCTCTCGGGGAGGATTGGCGGCTACACCTTC
>TRBJ2-2|TRBV5-4|-|-
CASSLRTSGGELFF
TGTGCCAGCAGCTTAAGAACAAGTGGCGGGGAGCTGTTTTTT
>TRBJ2-1|TRBV4-3|many|TRBD2
CASSQDVTSGVYNEQFF
TGCGCCAGCAGCCAAGATGTCACTAGCGGGGTTTACAATGAGCAGTTCTTC
>TRBJ2-1|TRBV7-6|-|-
CASRLSPQGHEQFF
TGTGCCAGCAGACTCTCACCCCAGGGGCATGAGCAGTTCTTC
>TRBJ2-7|TRBV18|once|-
CASSPPTGQLEQYF
TGTGCCAGCTCACCTCCGACGGGACAACTCGAGCAGTACTTC
>TRBJ2-7|TRBV30|-|TRBD1
CAWSRGQGASEQYF
TGTGCCTGGAGTAGGGGACAGGGGGCATCTGAGCAGTACTTC
>TRBJ2-1|TRBV30|-|TRBD1
CAWSGGTGYGNEQFF
TGTGCCTGGAGTGGGGGGACAGGGTACGGCAATGAGCAGTTCTTC
>TRBJ2-1|TRBV5-4|once|TRBD2
CASSPRPSGSSEQFF
TGTGCCAGCAGCCCGCGGCCTAGCGGGAGCAGTGAGCAGTTCTTC
>TRBJ1-5|TRBV2|-|-
CASSWTRAGNQPQHF
TGTGCCAGCAGCTGGACAAGGGCAGGCAATCAGCCCCAGCATTTT
>TRBJ2-6|TRBV28|-|-
CASSSVSLLSGANVLTF
TGTGCCAGCAGTTCGGTTAGCCTGCTCTCTGGGGCCAACGTCCTGACTTTC
>TRBJ1-5|TRBV2|-|TRBD1
CASSVLTGPNQPQHF
TGTGCCAGCAGTGTCTTGACAGGGCCAAATCAGCCCCAGCATTTT
>TRBJ2-1|TRBV7-9|-|-
CASSSGLAQSYNEQFF
TGTGCCAGCAGCTCTGGTTTAGCCCAGTCCTACAATGAGCAGTTCTTC
>TRBJ2-3|TRBV4-3|-|-
CASSQGPGDTQYF
TGCGCCAGCAGCCAAGGGCCCGGAGATACGCAGTATTTT
>TRBJ1-4|TRBV7-9|-|TRBD1
CASSLDQGGEKLFF
TGTGCCAGCAGCTTAGACCAGGGGGGTGAAAAACTGTTTTTT
>TRBJ2-2|TRBV7-9|once|TRBD1
CASSRDRGTGELFF
TGTGCCAGCAGCCGGGACAGGGGTACCGGGGAGCTGTTTTTT
>TRBJ2-2|TRBV19|-|-
CASSKGAGRANTGELFF
TGTGCCAGTAGTAAAGGGGCCGGGAGAGCGAACACCGGGGAGCTGTTTTTT
>TRBJ1-2|TRBV27|-|-
CASSFRGALSDYGYTF
TGTGCCAGCAGTTTTAGAGGGGCGCTTTCTGACTATGGCTACACCTTC
>TRBJ2-7|TRBV6-6|many|TRBD1
CASSTGQGGQYF
TGTGCCAGCAGTACCGGACAGGGGGGACAGTACTTC
>TRBJ1-2|TRBV28|-|-
CASSTPGTETYGYTF
TGTGCCAGCAGTACCCCCGGGACCGAGACCTATGGCTACACCTTC
>TRBJ2-5|TRBV6-4|-|-
CASRLPRGETQYF
TGTGCCAGCCGACTACCCAGAGGAGAGACCCAGTACTTC
>TRBJ2-7|TRBV28|-|TRBD1
CASRIQGVYEQYF
TGTGCCAGCAGGATACAGGGGGTTTACGAGCAGTACTTC
>TRBJ1-3|TRBV5-1|once|-
CASTEGGFVPSSGNTIYF
TGCGCCAGCACCGAGGGGGGATTCGTCCCTTCCTCTGGAAACACCATATATTTT
>TRBJ2-7|TRBV7-6|-|TRBD1
CASSLAGQGFSYEQYF
TGTGCCAGCAGCTTAGCGGGACAGGGGTTTTCCTACGAGCAGTACTTC
>TRBJ2-1|TRBV9|-|-
CASSVAVQGGGQQFF
TGTGCCAGCAGCGTAGCAGTACAGGGTGGGGGGCAGCAGTTCTTC
>TRBJ1-2|TRBV14|-|-
CASSHLMQGDYGYTF
TGTGCCAGCAGCCACCTCATGCAGGGAGACTATGGCTACACCTTC
>TRBJ2-1|TRBV6-5|once|-
CASSYLGNEQFF
TGTGCCAGCAGTTATCTGGGCAATGAGCAGTTCTTC